The text below deals with one TCR beta chain. Its antigen is currently not known. The sample holds no much larger clone one base away, and base qualities are not on file. Receptor libraries were prepared by PCR. TCRdb lists the instrument as Illumina HiSeq 2500. Molecular barcoding was employed in the preparation of TCR libraries, with unique molecular identifiers being used to normalize TCRbeta repertoire quantification. The public sequencing data were trimmed at Q25 with fastp and processed into clonotypes with MiXCR by TCRdb, which kept only in-frame beta chains. Every entry covers one CDR3 protein and lists the most common genes and DNA from its rows. For this sample the table gives about 580,000 distinct CDR3 sequences, of which roughly 24% were detected only once. Jointly, the top ten make up about 14% of the sample. Per the publication, the treatment or condition label means: allogeneic hematopoietic cell transplantation with graft depleted of TCRalphabeta T cells and CD19 B cells. The transplant recipients were children given TCRalphabeta/CD19-depleted allogeneic hematopoietic cell grafts.

The CDR3 runs 12 amino acids, cysteine and phenylalanine included. The CDR3 DNA has 36 bases and is translated from base 1. V is shortened by 1 base, J by 6 bases, and the region joining them spans 4 bases. Reading the germline V gene (reference sequence) gives CDR1 LGHDT and CDR2 YNNKEL. This sample stems from a study of T-cell reconstitution after alpha-beta-depleted transplantation in children (dated by TCRdb to about 2016). At the level of the whole study: Using TCR repertoire profiling, the study followed T-cell immune reconstitution in a quantitative way in children after TCRalphabeta/CD19-depleted allogeneic hematopoietic cell transplantation.

Summary of the overall study and its limitations: The apparently early recovery of alphabetaT-cell counts about two months after transplant reportedly depended on only several hundred rapidly expanded clones that came from non-depleted graft cells. The high TCRbeta diversity at day 60 in some patients was ascribed to recipient T cells and intrathymic progenitors that had survived conditioning. Hyperexpanded clone frequencies declined over subsequent months; after one year, T-cell counts and TCRbeta diversity were mostly attributed to newly produced T cells.

This sequence was found in a boy under three years old who had a stem cell transplant for acute myeloid leukemia, so the T cells may come from the graft donor. The chain was built from TRBV3-1 and TRBJ1-5, with the D gene not confidently named. The sample was PBMCs, mostly from graft donor cells, taken 360 days after TCRalphabeta/CD19-depleted stem cell transplant. The CDR3 reads CASSQVSQPQHF. The nucleotides read TGTGCCAGCAGCCAAGTTTCTCAGCCCCAGCATTTT.